One sample yielded the 20 T cell receptor beta chains listed below, sequenced in a study of brain T cells in children with intractable seizures. Repertoires were generated with immunoSEQ multiplex PCR, while TCRdb's copy carries only in-frame clones and drops some. The data show around 5,200 clones, roughly nine tenths seen once. Surgery cases with the highest brain T cell transcript signatures were chosen for sequencing. This sample comprised resected brain tissue, obtained at surgery. These receptors were collected from a boy younger than two with focal cortical dysplasia and intractable seizures.

The chain's CDR3 is CASSPGPISGANVLTF. The CDR3 coding sequence is TGCGCCAGCAGCCCGGGACCGATCTCTGGGGCCAACGTCCTGACTTTC. The rearrangement joins TRBV5-1 to TRBJ2-6; D tentatively fits TRBD1 or TRBD2 (5 bases each). CDR1 is SGHRS, CDR2 YFSETQ, per germline. V was cut by 4 bases and J by 0 bases, with 11 bases left in between. The CDR3 spans 16 residues.

The chain combines TRBV27 with TRBJ1-1, with no clear D. V shed 5 bases and J shed 3 bases, with 19 bases lying between them. The CDR3 covers 16 residues. Per germline, CDR1 MNHEY and CDR2 SMNVEV (reference sequence). CDR3 in DNA: TGTGCCAGCAGTATTATATACCCGGGGAGCGACACTGAAGCTTTCTTT. Protein product: CASSIIYPGSDTEAFF.

The chain joins TRBV19 to TRBJ1-5; D perhaps matches TRBD1 (5 bases). The CDR3 covers 13 residues. Per germline, CDR1 LNHDA and CDR2 SQIVND (reference sequence). V was shortened by 8 bases and J by 4 bases, with 12 bases between the two germline ends. CDR3 in amino acids: CASGRDVNQPQHF. In nucleotides, the CDR3 is TGTGCCAGTGGCCGGGACGTAAATCAGCCCCAGCATTTT.

This rearrangement joins TRBV11-1 to TRBJ2-1; D gene unclear. The germline V and J ends were trimmed by 6 bases and 7 bases, with 7 bases remaining between them. This CDR3 spans 11 amino acids. Germline V gives CDR1 SGHAT, CDR2 FQDESV (reference sequence). CDR3 nucleotides: TGTGCCAGCAGTAACGAAAATGAGCAGTTCTTC. It specifies CASSNENEQFF.

This chain joins TRBV29-1 and TRBJ2-1, with unresolved D. The CDR3 sequence is 11 residues long. Trimming took off 4 bases at V and 7 bases at J, with 8 bases between the two ends. From germline, CDR1 is SQVTM and CDR2 ANQGSEA. This CDR3 is CSVVRINEQFF. CDR3 DNA: TGCAGCGTTGTAAGGATTAATGAGCAGTTCTTC.

V and J are TRBV2 and TRBJ1-2, with D possibly matching TRBD1 (6 bases). This CDR3 is 13 amino acids long. Germline CDR1 SNHLY, CDR2 FYNNEI. Trimming pared 3 bases from V and 3 bases from J, leaving 8 bases between. The CDR3 protein is CASSEGAYYGYTF. CDR3 sequence (DNA): TGTGCCAGCAGTGAGGGGGCCTACTATGGCTACACCTTC.

The chain uses TRBV6-1 and TRBJ2-2, with D unclear. Trimming cost V 3 bases and J 5 bases, with 7 bases left between them. The germline gives CDR1 MNHNS, CDR2 SASEGT. The CDR3 spans 13 residues. CDR3 amino acids: CASSDYRTGELFF. CDR3 DNA: TGTGCCAGCAGTGATTACCGAACCGGGGAGCTGTTTTTT.

The chain uses TRBV5-4 and TRBJ2-5, with a weak D call TRBD2 (6 bases). The CDR3 runs to 15 residues. The V gene's germline CDR1 is SGHNT and CDR2 YYREEE (reference sequence). Trimming left V 4 bases short and J 5 bases short, with 18 bases between. This CDR3 is CASSRRSSAEETQYF. CDR3 nucleotide sequence: TGTGCCAGCAGCCGTCGTTCTAGCGCCGAGGAGACCCAGTACTTC.

The V call is TRBV29-1, the J call TRBJ2-2; D might be TRBD1 or TRBD2, each matching 5 bases. Trimming shortened V by 0 bases and J by 6 bases, and 14 bases separated the two germline ends. CDR1 and CDR2 (germline): SQVTM, ANQGSEA. CDR3 length: 15 amino acids. CDR3 bases: TGCAGCGTTGAAGATGGGACGGGATACGCCGGGGAGCTGTTTTTT. Amino acids: CSVEDGTGYAGELFF.

In nucleotides, the CDR3 is TGTGCCAGCAGCTTAGACGGCTACGAGCAGTACTTC. Protein: CASSLDGYEQYF. V is TRBV11-3 and J is TRBJ2-7; no reliable D call. The V and J ends lost 0 bases and 3 bases respectively, with 3 bases between them. Germline V gene sequence: CDR1 SGHNT, CDR2 YENEEA. The CDR3 length is 12 residues.

V gene TRBV19 combines with J gene TRBJ2-5; 8 bases agree with TRBD2. This CDR3 has 17 residues. CDR1 is LNHDA and CDR2 is SQIVND in the germline V gene (reference sequence). With V trimmed by 3 bases and J by 2 bases, 11 bases remained unmatched. The CDR3 sequence is CASSMGLAGGDQETQYF. CDR3 nucleotides: TGTGCCAGTAGTATGGGTCTTGCGGGAGGTGATCAAGAGACCCAGTACTTC. Full variable domain (remainder filled in from reference TRBV19 and TRBJ2-5): DGGITQSPKYLFRKEGQNVTLSCEQNLNHDAMYWYRQDPGQGLRLIYYSQIVNDFQKGDIAEGYSVSREKKESFPLTVTSAQKNPTAFYLCASSMGLAGGDQETQYFGPGTRLLVL.

The genes are TRBV12-1 and TRBJ2-3; no check of the table's D call, TRBD2, against the DNA was made. TRBV12-1 is a pseudogene. This CDR3 has 21 amino acids. The CDR3, as DNA: TGTGCCAGCAGCTTTGACTCGACTGATGCGCGGGAAGAACCGATCACAGATACGCAGTATTTT. Translation: CASSFDSTDAREEPITDTQYF.

A remark on this clone: The junction and the germline gene differ at one end; a read error may be behind it. The CDR3 loop is CASSLVRDSRRQGTQYF. The CDR3 DNA is TGTGCCAGCAGCTTAGTCCGGGACAGTCGCCGCCAAGGGACCCAGTACTTC. This chain joins TRBV11-2 and TRBJ2-5, with 7 bases aligning to TRBD1. Germline CDR1 is SGHAT and CDR2 is FQNNGV. This CDR3 comprises 17 residues.

The chain recombines TRBV19 with TRBJ2-1; unclear D gene. V dropped 1 base and J dropped 0 bases, with 7 bases sitting between them. CDR3 length: 15 amino acids. Germline CDR1 is LNHDA and CDR2 is SQIVND (reference sequence). The CDR3 protein is CASSIGRSSYNEQFF. The CDR3 DNA reads TGTGCCAGTAGTATAGGCAGAAGCTCCTACAATGAGCAGTTCTTC.

J is TRBJ2-7 and V is TRBV7-6; D not resolved. Germline V gives CDR1 SGHVS, CDR2 FNYEAQ. The CDR3 is 16 amino acids. V shed 5 bases and J shed 5 bases, with 22 bases lying between them. The CDR3 region is CASSPPGLAGAHEQYF. In nucleotides, the CDR3 is TGTGCCAGCAGCCCCCCAGGCCTGGCTGGTGCCCACGAGCAGTACTTC.

V usage is TRBV5-6 and J usage is TRBJ2-7, with D tentatively TRBD2 (6 bases). Trimming took off 2 bases at V and 7 bases at J, with 19 bases between the two ends. The CDR3 has 15 amino acids. Germline CDR1 reads SGHDT; CDR2 reads YYEEEE. The CDR3 DNA reads as TGTGCCAGCAGCTTAAGTGCTATGATGACTAGGGAGCAGTACTTC. Its protein is CASSLSAMMTREQYF. Based on the CDR3 plus reference TRBV5-6 and TRBJ2-7, the full variable domain is DAGVTQSPTHLIKTRGQQVTLRCSPKSGHDTVSWYQQALGQGPQFIFQYYEEEERQRGNFPDRFSGHQFPNYSSELNVNALLLGDSALYLCASSLSAMMTREQYFGPGTRLTVT.

This rearrangement joins TRBV7-2 to TRBJ1-1; 7 positions agree with TRBD1. J lost 1 base, V lost 3 bases, and 5 bases had no gene match. The CDR3 is 15 residues long. The germline gives CDR1 SGHTA, CDR2 FQGNSA. The CDR3 protein is CASSFWTGENTEAFF. The CDR3 coding sequence is TGTGCCAGCAGCTTTTGGACAGGAGAGAACACTGAAGCTTTCTTT.

This chain joins TRBV10-3 and TRBJ2-1, with D tentatively TRBD2 (6 bases). The CDR3 runs 15 residues. Germline assignment: CDR1 ENHRY and CDR2 SYGVKD. V was cut by 4 bases and J by 3 bases, with 13 bases left in between. CDR3 sequence: CAISVTTGDYNEQFF. The CDR3 coding sequence is TGTGCCATCAGTGTGACGACGGGGGACTACAATGAGCAGTTCTTC.

The CDR3 coding sequence is TGTGCCAGCAGTGAATCGCCAGGGTCAAGCTCCTATAATTCACCCCTCCACTTT. It specifies CASSESPGSSSYNSPLHF. This sequence joins TRBV25-1 and TRBJ1-6, with a tentative D call TRBD1 (5 bases). Germline V gene sequence: CDR1 MGHDK, CDR2 SYGVNS. This CDR3 has 18 amino acids. Trimming cost V 1 base and J 0 bases, with 13 bases left between them.

The chain joins TRBV4-2 to TRBJ2-4, with TRBD1 as a possible D gene (5 bases). Germline-derived CDR1 and CDR2 are LGHNA and YNFKEQ. The CDR3 spans 14 residues. The V and J ends lost 1 base and 9 bases respectively, with 13 bases between them. In DNA, the CDR3 is TGTGCCAGCAGCCAAGGAGCTGGGGCCGGCATTCAGTACTTC. Encoded protein: CASSQGAGAGIQYF.